This T cell receptor (beta chain) was recovered during a study of graft-versus-host responses after intestinal transplantation. Study overall: Once they had received anti-thymocyte globulin induction, all recipients took tacrolimus and steroids for around 3 years.

For this clone: Its specificity is not known.

Notes on the study in general: GvH clones occurred in recipient marrow; some first appeared in ileum or blood.

CDR1 and CDR2 from the germline V gene are SGHTA and FQGNSA. Trimming shortened V by 3 bases and J by 1 base, and 6 bases separated the two germline ends. CDR3 length: 13 amino acids. Produced via immunoSEQ multiplex PCR; TCRdb's table is partial and in-frame only. The table lists tens of thousands of clones, about nine tenths of them singletons, with roughly 1.3% in the top ten. Specimen: unstimulated CD8+ T cells sorted from spleen or lymph node cells, collected before intestinal transplant. This chain joins TRBV7-2 and TRBJ2-5, with D maybe TRBD2 (6 bases). The sequence derives from a human donor who received an intestinal transplant. The CDR3 region is CASSFGGQETQYF. The CDR3 DNA follows: TGTGCCAGCAGCTTCGGGGGCCAAGAGACCCAGTACTTC.